The next 24 T cell receptor beta chains were all read from a single sample in a study of blood T cell repertoires in COVID-19. Generated by immunoSEQ multiplex PCR, the TCRdb table keeps only in-frame clones and is missing some. The table lists around 470,000 clones, roughly 87% of them singletons. Sequencing used PBMCs or T cells enriched from blood (not recorded which). The source is a man between 18 and 29 years old who had recovered from COVID-19.

This rearrangement joins TRBV30 to TRBJ1-4; D is uncertain. Trimming left V 0 bases short and J 8 bases short, with 16 bases between. CDR1 and CDR2 (germline): GTSNPN, SVGIG (reference sequence). The CDR3 is made up of 15 amino acids. CDR3 protein: CAWSVPRQPREKLFF. For the CDR3, the DNA is TGTGCCTGGAGTGTACCCCGCCAACCTCGGGAAAAACTGTTTTTT.

V gene TRBV28 combines with J gene TRBJ1-6; TRBD1 agrees at 7 bases. The length of the CDR3 is 15 residues. Germline assignment: CDR1 MDHEN and CDR2 SYDVKM. The trim removed 6 bases at V and 8 bases at J, leaving 10 bases unmatched. This chain's CDR3 is CASRPTRGAYSPLHF. The CDR3 coding sequence is TGTGCCAGCAGACCAACCAGGGGGGCCTATTCACCCCTCCACTTT.

V is TRBV14 and J is TRBJ1-2; 7 bases line up with TRBD1. This CDR3 is 17 amino acids long. Germline V gene lookup returns CDR1 SGHDN and CDR2 FVKESK. V lost 1 base and J lost 1; bases outside the gene matches: 9. The CDR3 DNA reads TGTGCCAGCAGCCAAGGACAGGGCCGCCCCTTTAACTATGGCTACACCTTC. Translation: CASSQGQGRPFNYGYTF.

This clone showed up just once. The chain is built from TRBV7-3 and TRBJ2-7; tentatively, D is TRBD2 (6 bases). CDR1 SGHTA and CDR2 FQGTGA come from the germline V gene. The germline V and J ends were trimmed by 4 bases and 6 bases, with 13 bases remaining between them. The CDR3 has 13 residues. CDR3 nucleotide sequence: TGTGCCAGCAGCTCCGGACGGGGGACCGAGCAGTACTTC. Translating it yields CASSSGRGTEQYF.

The V gene is TRBV19, the J gene TRBJ1-1, with D uncertain. Trimming removed 7 bases at V and 6 bases at J, with 18 bases between. This CDR3 comprises 14 residues. The germline V gene has CDR1 LNHDA and CDR2 SQIVND (reference sequence). The CDR3 coding sequence is TGTGCCAGTAAGACGTCGGGGAACAGTCCTGAAGCTTTCTTT. As protein: CASKTSGNSPEAFF.

In its sample, this clone was seen a few times. The V and J genes are TRBV7-2 and TRBJ2-7, with D perhaps matching TRBD1 (6 bases). The CDR3 length is 14 residues. Germline V gene sequence: CDR1 SGHTA, CDR2 FQGNSA. The ends were cut back, 5 bases at V and 6 bases at J, with 17 bases in the middle. CDR3 DNA: TGTGCCAGCAGCCCATCGAGGGGGACCCGCGAGCAGTACTTC. It yields the protein CASSPSRGTREQYF.

V is TRBV24-1 and J is TRBJ1-5, with 9 positions matching TRBD1. The germline gives CDR1 KGHDR, CDR2 SFDVKD. Unmatched junction bases numbered 10, after V lost 10 bases and J lost 4 bases. The CDR3 extends over 15 amino acids. The CDR3 protein is CATEEGQGENQPQHF. In DNA form, the CDR3 reads TGTGCCACAGAAGAGGGACAGGGTGAGAATCAGCCCCAGCATTTT.

Here the CDR3 reads CASSIQGWSEKLFF. The CDR3 DNA is TGTGCCAGTAGTATACAGGGGTGGAGTGAAAAACTGTTTTTT. V gene TRBV19 combines with J gene TRBJ1-4; a possible D gene is TRBD1 (6 bases). This CDR3 is built from 14 residues. Germline assignment: CDR1 LNHDA and CDR2 SQIVND (reference sequence). V was shortened by 2 bases and J by 7 bases, with 11 bases between the two germline ends.

In its sample, this clone was seen once. The J gene is TRBJ2-7, the V gene TRBV5-5; D unresolved. The CDR3 contains 15 residues. Germline CDR1 and CDR2: SGHKS and YYEKEE (reference sequence). Between the trimmed V and J ends, which lost 0 bases and 2 bases, there was a span of 12 bases. CDR3 amino acids: CASSLDYSTAYEQYF. CDR3 in DNA: TGTGCCAGCAGCTTGGACTACTCAACCGCCTACGAGCAGTACTTC.

The genes are TRBV5-1 and TRBJ2-5, with D unresolved. The CDR3 covers 14 residues. Germline V lookup: CDR1 SGHRS, CDR2 YFSETQ. V was shortened by 4 bases and J by 5 bases, with 15 bases between the two germline ends. CDR3 protein: CASSQDTAKETQYF. DNA of the CDR3: TGCGCCAGCAGCCAAGACACGGCGAAGGAGACCCAGTACTTC.

The CDR3 loop is CASKSRAGNTIYF. The CDR3 bases are TGTGCCAGCAAAAGCAGGGCTGGAAACACCATATATTTT. The chain joins TRBV9 to TRBJ1-3; D may be TRBD1 (5 bases). This CDR3 has 13 amino acids. V lost 6 bases, J lost 2 bases, and 9 bases lay in between. Germline V gives CDR1 SGDLS, CDR2 YYNGEE.

This sequence joins TRBV6-6 and TRBJ1-4; no firm D call. Between the trimmed V and J ends, which lost 2 bases and 5 bases, there was a span of 6 bases. Germline V gene sequence: CDR1 MNHNY, CDR2 SVGAGI (reference sequence). CDR3 size: 13 residues. CDR3 sequence (DNA): TGTGCCAGCAGTTACGACGGGAATGAAAAACTGTTTTTT. It is translated as CASSYDGNEKLFF.

Note on this clone: The likely explanation is a read error, given a far larger clone one base away. The V gene is TRBV6-5, the J gene TRBJ1-5; 8 positions agree with TRBD1. CDR3 length: 14 amino acids. CDR1 is MNHEY, CDR2 SVGAGI, per germline. V lost 6 bases to trimming and J lost 2 bases; unmatched junction nucleotides: 3. This CDR3 reads CASRDRVRNQPQHF. The CDR3 DNA follows: TGTGCCAGCAGGGACAGGGTACGCAATCAGCCCCAGCATTTT.

The chain links TRBV13 to TRBJ2-1, with 7 nucleotides matching TRBD2. Germline CDR1 reads PRHDT; CDR2 reads FYEKMQ (reference sequence). This CDR3 has 15 amino acids. The V and J ends lost 7 bases and 4 bases, in that order; junction bases with no gene match: 10. The CDR3 region is CASTLGGVSYNEQFF. CDR3 bases: TGTGCCAGCACCCTGGGGGGGGTCTCATACAATGAGCAGTTCTTC.

V and J are TRBV28 and TRBJ2-1; D is unclear. This CDR3 has 14 amino acids. The germline V gene encodes CDR1 MDHEN and CDR2 SYDVKM. Trimming pared 7 bases from V and 1 base from J, leaving 11 bases between. This chain's CDR3 is CASNQPGSYNEQFF. Here the CDR3 DNA reads TGTGCCAGCAACCAACCGGGTTCCTACAATGAGCAGTTCTTC.

The V gene is TRBV15, the J gene TRBJ2-1; 9 bases align to TRBD2. J gave up 4 bases and V 3 bases, and 7 bases lay outside the gene matches. This CDR3 spans 16 amino acids. Germline V gives CDR1 LNHNV, CDR2 YYDKDF (reference sequence). The CDR3: CATSSRGAGGYNEQFF. As DNA, the CDR3 is TGTGCCACCAGCAGCCGGGGAGCGGGAGGTTACAATGAGCAGTTCTTC.

The chain links TRBV5-5 to TRBJ1-5; D is undetermined. Germline CDR1 is SGHKS and CDR2 is YYEKEE (reference sequence). Trimming removed 1 base from V and 2 bases from J, with 10 bases in between. The CDR3 loop spans 15 amino acids. The CDR3 loop is CASSLYQVGNQPQHF. For the CDR3, the DNA is TGTGCCAGCAGCTTGTATCAGGTCGGCAATCAGCCCCAGCATTTT. Filled out from reference TRBV5-5 and TRBJ1-5, the complete variable domain reads DAGVTQSPTHLIKTRGQQVTLRCSPISGHKSVSWYQQVLGQGPQFIFQYYEKEERGRGNFPDRFSARQFPNYSSELNVNALLLGDSALYLCASSLYQVGNQPQHFGDGTRLSIL.

CDR3: CASSVGTEETQYF. CDR3 coding DNA: TGTGCCAGCAGCGTAGGGACAGAAGAGACCCAGTACTTC. This chain connects TRBV9 to TRBJ2-5; possibly TRBD1 for D (6 bases). This CDR3 spans 13 amino acids. CDR1 SGDLS and CDR2 YYNGEE come from the germline V gene. V shed 0 bases and J shed 3 bases, with 6 bases lying between them.

The rearrangement joins TRBV7-9 to TRBJ1-1; D uncertain. The V gene's germline CDR1 is SEHNR and CDR2 FQNEAQ (reference sequence). The V gene lost 0 bases and the J gene lost 10 bases, with 9 bases spanning the gap. This CDR3 spans 12 amino acids. Here the CDR3 reads CASSLAASTAFF. The CDR3 DNA reads as TGTGCCAGCAGCTTAGCGGCCTCAACAGCTTTCTTT.

The table lists this clone with a count of one. The chain has TRBV20-1 and TRBJ1-4; D is unclear. CDR3 length equals 17 residues. Germline assignment: CDR1 DFQATT and CDR2 SNEGSKA (reference sequence). Between the trimmed V and J ends, which lost 3 bases and 0 bases, there was a span of 17 bases. The CDR3 is CSASHRRSAATNEKLFF. The CDR3 nucleotides read TGCAGTGCTAGTCACAGAAGGTCCGCCGCAACTAATGAAAAACTGTTTTTT.

This clone was detected once. The V and J genes are TRBV11-2 and TRBJ2-3, with 9 bases matching TRBD1. This CDR3 contains 14 residues. The germline gives CDR1 SGHAT, CDR2 FQNNGV. Trimming removed 5 bases from V and 4 bases from J; junction bases left unmatched: 4. The CDR3 loop is CASSRDRDPDTQYF. In DNA, the CDR3 is TGTGCCAGCAGCCGGGACAGGGATCCAGATACGCAGTATTTT.

This chain links TRBV7-3 with TRBJ1-2; D is undetermined. This CDR3 is 13 amino acids long. Trimming left V 6 bases short and J 4 bases short, with 12 bases between. Germline V gives CDR1 SGHTA, CDR2 FQGTGA. Here the CDR3 DNA reads TGTGCCAGCAGACTCGACACCAGCTATGGCTACACCTTC. Translated: CASRLDTSYGYTF.

This chain uses TRBV27 with TRBJ2-1; 8 bases are a match to TRBD1. V was pared by 4 bases and J by 7 bases, with 12 bases of the junction left unmatched. CDR3 size: 16 residues. The V gene's germline CDR1 is MNHEY and CDR2 SMNVEV (reference sequence). The chain's CDR3 is CASSWTGFSGSNEQFF. CDR3 DNA: TGTGCCAGCAGTTGGACAGGGTTCTCCGGGTCGAATGAGCAGTTCTTC.

The chain has TRBV7-4 and TRBJ1-4; D call uncertain. Trimming shortened V by 5 bases and J by 5 bases, and 9 bases separated the two germline ends. Germline values: CDR1 SGHVT, CDR2 SQSDAQ. The CDR3 is 13 amino acids. CDR3 residues: CASSVKHNEKLFF. Written as DNA, the CDR3 is TGTGCCAGCAGCGTGAAGCACAATGAAAAACTGTTTTTT.